The T cell receptor (beta chain) under discussion was sequenced for a study of T cell repertoires in cytomegalovirus infection. Whole-study context: CMV epitopes used comprised recently identified HLA-C-restricted ones and well-studied HLA-B-restricted ones. An indication of both CMV infection and matching HLA type came from public TCR beta signatures. General study results and limits: CMV-specific TCR beta clonotypes restricted by HLA-C were the ones dominating the ex vivo response.

The table lists this clonotype with many counts. The antigen remains unidentified. V lost 0 bases and J lost 4; bases outside the gene matches: 16. The CDR3 covers 21 residues. Germline CDR1 is SGHTA and CDR2 is FQGNSA. TCRdb recomputed calls from the reads with MiXCR, one row per CDR3 protein. The table records hundreds of thousands of distinct CDR3 sequences, roughly 33% of them present only once. The receptor was isolated from a human donor in good health (CMV status not recorded). Some clones in this sample may be carry-over from other donors' samples. Source: cultured CD8+ T cells from PBMCs, taken from culture after CMV antigen stimulation. The V call is TRBV7-2, the J call TRBJ2-3; TRBD2 aligns across 13 bases. The CDR3 loop reads CASSLAGFRLAGGRRSDTQYF. The CDR3 bases are TGTGCCAGCAGCTTAGCCGGGTTTCGACTAGCGGGGGGTCGCCGCTCAGATACGCAGTATTTT.